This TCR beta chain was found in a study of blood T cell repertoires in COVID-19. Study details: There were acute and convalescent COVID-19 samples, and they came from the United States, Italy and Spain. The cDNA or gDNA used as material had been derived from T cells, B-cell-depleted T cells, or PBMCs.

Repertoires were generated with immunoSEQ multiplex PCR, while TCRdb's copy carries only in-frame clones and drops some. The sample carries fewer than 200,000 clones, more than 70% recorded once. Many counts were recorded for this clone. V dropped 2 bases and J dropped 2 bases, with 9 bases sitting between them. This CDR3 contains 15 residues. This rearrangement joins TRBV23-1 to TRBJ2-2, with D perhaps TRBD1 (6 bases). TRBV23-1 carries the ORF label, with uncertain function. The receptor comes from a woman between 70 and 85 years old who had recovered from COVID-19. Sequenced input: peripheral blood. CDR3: CASSQPGQNTGELFF. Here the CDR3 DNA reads TGCGCCAGCAGTCAACCGGGACAAAACACCGGGGAGCTGTTTTTT.